This is a list of T cell receptor beta chains from one sample in a study of blood T cell repertoires in COVID-19. TCRdb keeps only in-frame clones here, not all; method: immunoSEQ multiplex PCR. The data show under 450,000 clones, approximately 89% seen once. Source material: peripheral blood. The receptor set was obtained from a woman between 50 and 59 years old with COVID-19, enrolled during active disease. CDR3s include the opening cysteine and the closing phenylalanine or tryptophan. A D gene is named only where the DNA matches it firmly.

V,J,D,CDR3
TRBV10-3,TRBJ1-6,-,CATREGLESNSPLHF
TRBV5-6,TRBJ2-7,-,CASSLGQVEQYF
TRBV2,TRBJ1-6,TRBD1,CASTDGTANSPLHF
TRBV30,TRBJ1-1,-,CAWSGGNTEAFF
TRBV11-2,TRBJ2-1,TRBD2,CASSSSGTSLYNEQFF
TRBV4-1,TRBJ1-2,TRBD1,CASSRDRDYGYTF
TRBV4-2,TRBJ2-1,TRBD2,CASSQVAGGGLRTYNEQFF
TRBV5-6,TRBJ1-2,-,CASSLPDWHYTF
TRBV6-1,TRBJ1-2,TRBD1,CASSETEVRGLLGGYTF
TRBV11-2,TRBJ2-2,-,CASSRQGNTGELFF
TRBV7-8,TRBJ1-5,-,CASSPRDTGMSQPQHF
TRBV2,TRBJ2-7,TRBD2,CASRRTSGGGTGLGEQYF
TRBV2,TRBJ2-7,TRBD2,CASSPGLGFYEQYF
TRBV7-3,TRBJ2-2,TRBD2,CASSLTSPGLSTGELFF
TRBV19,TRBJ2-3,-,CASSITPEGNTQYF
TRBV11-3,TRBJ2-5,TRBD1,CASSDRGQGLETQYF
TRBV11-2,TRBJ1-1,-,CASSWKLSDGTEAFF
TRBV2,TRBJ2-3,TRBD1,CASRGQGPDTQYF
TRBV28,TRBJ2-3,TRBD2,CASSPAGLAATDTQYF
TRBV5-1,TRBJ1-2,TRBD1,CASSLTGVDYGYTF
TRBV7-3,TRBJ2-3,-,CASTLAGRTDTQYF
TRBV10-3,TRBJ1-1,-,CAISESGYTEAFF